Shown below are 17 T cell receptor beta chains from a single sample sequenced in a study of blood T cell repertoires in COVID-19. The repertoire was sequenced with immunoSEQ multiplex PCR; TCRdb's copy has only in-frame clones and lacks some. The sample holds about 20,000 clones, 70% to 90% seen once. Material: peripheral blood. The receptor source for this set is a man aged 50 or older with active COVID-19.

A few counts support this clone. The rearrangement uses TRBV7-6 and TRBJ1-1, with 7 positions matching TRBD1. From germline, CDR1 is SGHVS and CDR2 FNYEAQ. J lost 4 bases, V lost 4 bases, and 12 bases had no gene match. CDR3 size: 16 residues. In DNA form, the CDR3 reads TGTGCCAGCAGCTCCTACAGGGGTCCCTCTGCCACTGAAGCTTTCTTT. Translating gives CASSSYRGPSATEAFF. Full variable domain (rest looked up from reference TRBV7-6 and TRBJ1-1): GAGVSQSPRYKVTKRGQDVALRCDPISGHVSLYWYRQALGQGPEFLTYFNYEAQQDKSGLPNDRFSAERPEGSISTLTIQRTEQRDSAMYRCASSSYRGPSATEAFFGQGTRLTVV.

This chain joins TRBV30 and TRBJ1-4; 9 nucleotides agree with TRBD1. This CDR3 contains 15 residues. V lost 0 bases and J lost 6; bases outside the gene matches: 5. CDR1 GTSNPN and CDR2 SVGIG come from the germline V gene (reference sequence). The CDR3 region is CAWSVPRQGDEKLFF. The CDR3 DNA reads TGTGCCTGGAGTGTCCCTAGACAGGGGGATGAAAAACTGTTTTTT. Full variable domain (rest looked up from reference TRBV30 and TRBJ1-4): SQTIHQWPATLVQPVGSPLSLECTVEGTSNPNLYWYRQAAGRGLQLLFYSVGIGQISSEVPQNLSASRPQDRQFILSSKKLLLSDSGFYLCAWSVPRQGDEKLFFGSGTQLSVL.

V usage is TRBV5-4 and J usage is TRBJ2-1, with 7 bases that match TRBD1. V was pared by 2 bases and J by 9 bases, with 8 bases of the junction left unmatched. This CDR3 region has 14 residues. Germline V gene data show CDR1 as SGHNT and CDR2 as YYREEE (reference sequence). The CDR3: CASSFFIGGGEQFF. Here the CDR3 DNA reads TGTGCCAGCAGCTTTTTTATAGGGGGCGGTGAGCAGTTCTTC.

The rearrangement joins TRBV24-1 to TRBJ1-3; TRBD1 aligns across 7 bases. CDR3 length: 17 residues. J lost 1 base, V lost 8 bases, and 13 bases had no gene match. CDR1 is KGHDR and CDR2 is SFDVKD in the germline V gene. The CDR3 loop reads CATTRRRGRGSGNTIYF. CDR3 nucleotides: TGTGCCACCACGCGTAGAAGGGGGCGCGGGTCTGGAAACACCATATATTTT.

CDR3 residues: CSIASYGYTF. Written as DNA, the CDR3 is TGTTCTATAGCAAGCTATGGCTACACCTTC. This chain uses TRBV6-5 with TRBJ1-2; D not certain. Germline V gives CDR1 MNHEY, CDR2 SVGAGI. CDR3 size: 10 residues.

This chain links TRBV5-6 with TRBJ2-5; TRBD1 aligns across 7 bases. Trimming cost V 2 bases and J 5 bases; bases outside gene matches: 3. The CDR3 totals 13 residues. Germline V gives CDR1 SGHDT, CDR2 YYEEEE. The CDR3 nucleotides are TGTGCCAGCAGCTTACAGGGGTTGGAGACCCAGTACTTC. Its protein is CASSLQGLETQYF. The variable domain in full, completed from reference TRBV5-6 and TRBJ2-5, reads DAGVTQSPTHLIKTRGQQVTLRCSPKSGHDTVSWYQQALGQGPQFIFQYYEEEERQRGNFPDRFSGHQFPNYSSELNVNALLLGDSALYLCASSLQGLETQYFGPGTRLLVL.

This clone came up a few times. The chain has TRBV7-2 and TRBJ1-6; D unclear. The germline V gene has CDR1 SGHTA and CDR2 FQGNSA. V dropped 3 bases and J dropped 13 bases, with 13 bases sitting between them. CDR3 length: 13 residues. CDR3 coding DNA: TGTGCCAGCAGCTTGGGTCGGGTCTCGCCCCTCCACTTT. Its protein is CASSLGRVSPLHF.

The J gene is TRBJ2-7, the V gene TRBV5-6, with D perhaps matching TRBD2 (7 bases). The V gene lost 4 bases and the J gene lost 4 bases, with 12 bases spanning the gap. The V gene's germline CDR1 is SGHDT and CDR2 YYEEEE. There are 13 residues in the CDR3. In DNA, the CDR3 is TGTGCCAGCAGCCAAGGGGGGGGATACGAGCAGTACTTC. Amino acid sequence: CASSQGGGYEQYF.

The chain has TRBV11-2 and TRBJ1-4, with 10 bases that match TRBD1. Germline CDR1 and CDR2: SGHAT and FQNNGV. This CDR3 contains 18 residues. Losses at the gene ends were 5 bases for V and 8 bases for J; bases not matched to a gene: 17. Written as DNA, the CDR3 is TGTGCCAGCAGCAAAATTCGGGATATCGGACAGGGGGGGGAAAAACTGTTTTTT. Its translation: CASSKIRDIGQGGEKLFF.

This clone showed up just a few times. The V and J genes are TRBV11-2 and TRBJ1-3, with D perhaps TRBD1 (6 bases). The germline V and J ends were trimmed by 1 base and 0 bases, with 7 bases remaining between them. The CDR3 is 15 amino acids. The V gene's germline CDR1 is SGHAT and CDR2 FQNNGV. CDR3 loop: CASSLAGHSGNTIYF. In nucleotides, the CDR3 is TGTGCCAGCAGCTTAGCGGGACACTCTGGAAACACCATATATTTT.

On this clone: The same CDR3 also results from other DNA sequences found in this sample. The chain couples TRBV7-2 to TRBJ2-1; 8 bases map to TRBD1. The CDR3 contains 15 residues. The germline gives CDR1 SGHTA, CDR2 FQGNSA. Trimming at V came to 1 base and at J to 2 bases, leaving 1 base not matched to a gene. In DNA, the CDR3 is TGTGCCAGCAGCTTAGGACAGGGGACCTACAATGAGCAGTTCTTC. Translation: CASSLGQGTYNEQFF. Together with reference TRBV7-2 and TRBJ2-1, the CDR3 gives the full variable domain: GAGVSQSPSNKVTEKGKDVELRCDPISGHTALYWYRQSLGQGLEFLIYFQGNSAPDKSGLPSDRFSAERTGGSVSTLTIQRTQQEDSAVYLCASSLGQGTYNEQFFGPGTRLTVL.

The J gene is TRBJ2-7, the V gene TRBV2, with TRBD1 matching over 10 bases. CDR1 and CDR2 from the germline V gene are SNHLY and FYNNEI. The CDR3 runs to 15 residues. Trimming at V came to 6 bases and at J to 1 base, leaving 6 bases not matched to a gene. The CDR3 DNA is TGTGCCAGCAGCCGTTGGACAGGGGGGTCCTACGAGCAGTACTTC. It specifies CASSRWTGGSYEQYF.

The rearrangement links TRBV15 to TRBJ2-2, with a tentative D call TRBD1 (6 bases). V was shortened by 4 bases and J by 0 bases, with 9 bases between the two germline ends. Germline assignment: CDR1 LNHNV and CDR2 YYDKDF (reference sequence). The CDR3 contains 15 residues. CDR3 loop: CATSIQGPNTGELFF. The DNA for the CDR3 is TGTGCCACCAGCATCCAGGGGCCGAACACCGGGGAGCTGTTTTTT.

The rearrangement uses TRBV2 and TRBJ1-4; 9 bases match TRBD1. Germline trimming cut 9 bases from V and 8 bases from J; bases unmatched to any gene: 10. CDR3 length equals 14 residues. From germline, CDR1 is SNHLY and CDR2 FYNNEI. CDR3 sequence reads: CARGQGQGSEKLFF. The CDR3 coding sequence is TGTGCCAGGGGGCAGGGACAGGGTTCGGAAAAACTGTTTTTT. Looking up the rest from reference TRBV2 and TRBJ1-4 gives the full variable domain: EPEVTQTPSHQVTQMGQEVILRCVPISNHLYFYWYRQILGQKVEFLVSFYNNEISEKSEIFDDQFSVERPDGSNFTLKIRSTKLEDSAMYFCARGQGQGSEKLFFGSGTQLSVL.

The chain employs TRBV18 and TRBJ1-1; D is uncertain. This CDR3 region has 14 residues. Germline-derived CDR1 and CDR2 are KGHSH and LQKENI. Deletions cut 2 bases from V and 1 base from J, with 8 bases between. The CDR3 loop reads CASSPVRGNTEAFF. The CDR3 DNA reads TGTGCCAGCTCACCAGTTAGAGGGAACACTGAAGCTTTCTTT.

The gene calls are TRBV9 and TRBJ1-3, with 7 nucleotides matching TRBD1. V was pared by 5 bases and J by 4 bases, with 3 bases of the junction left unmatched. This CDR3 comprises 13 residues. Germline values: CDR1 SGDLS, CDR2 YYNGEE. As DNA, the CDR3 is TGTGCCAGCAGGAAGGGGGCCGGAAACACCATATATTTT. Protein sequence: CASRKGAGNTIYF.

CDR3 sequence reads: CASSDDRDSYNSPLHF. CDR3 in DNA: TGTGCCAGCAGTGACGACAGGGACTCCTATAATTCACCCCTCCACTTT. The V gene is TRBV25-1, the J gene TRBJ1-6; 7 bases map to TRBD1. J was trimmed by 0 bases and V by 3 bases; bases with no gene match: 2. The germline CDR1 and CDR2 sequences are MGHDK and SYGVNS. The CDR3 is made up of 16 amino acids. Supplemented by reference TRBV25-1 and TRBJ1-6, the full variable domain reads EADIYQTPRYLVIGTGKKITLECSQTMGHDKMYWYQQDPGMELHLIHYSYGVNSTEKGDLSSESTVSRIRTEHFPLTLESARPSHTSQYLCASSDDRDSYNSPLHFGNGTRLTVT.